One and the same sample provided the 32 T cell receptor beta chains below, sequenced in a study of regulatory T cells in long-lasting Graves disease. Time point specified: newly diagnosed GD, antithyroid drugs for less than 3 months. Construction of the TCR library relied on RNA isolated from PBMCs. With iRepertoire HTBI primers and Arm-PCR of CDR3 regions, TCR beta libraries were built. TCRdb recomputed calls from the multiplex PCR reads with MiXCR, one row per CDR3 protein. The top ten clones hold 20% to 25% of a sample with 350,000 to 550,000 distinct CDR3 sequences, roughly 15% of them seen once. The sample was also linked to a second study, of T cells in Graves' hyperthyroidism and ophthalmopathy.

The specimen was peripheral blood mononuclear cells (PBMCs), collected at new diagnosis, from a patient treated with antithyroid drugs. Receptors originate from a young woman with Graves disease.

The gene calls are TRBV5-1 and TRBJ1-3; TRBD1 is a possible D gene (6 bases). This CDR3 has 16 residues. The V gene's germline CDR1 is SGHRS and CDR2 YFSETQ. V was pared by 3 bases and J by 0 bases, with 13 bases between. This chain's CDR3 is CASSSQGADSGNTIYF. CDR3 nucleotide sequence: TGCGCCAGCAGCTCACAGGGAGCCGACTCTGGAAACACCATATATTTT.

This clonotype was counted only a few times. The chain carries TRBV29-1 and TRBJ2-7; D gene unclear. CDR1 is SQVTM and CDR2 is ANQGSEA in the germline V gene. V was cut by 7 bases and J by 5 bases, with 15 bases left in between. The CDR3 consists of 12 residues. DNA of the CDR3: TGCAGCGCCCTGACCCAGGCCCACGAGCAGTACTTC. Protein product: CSALTQAHEQYF.

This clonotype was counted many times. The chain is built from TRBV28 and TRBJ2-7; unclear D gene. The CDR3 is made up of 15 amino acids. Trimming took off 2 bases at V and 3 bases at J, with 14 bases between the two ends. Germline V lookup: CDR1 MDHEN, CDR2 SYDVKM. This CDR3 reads CASSLARPPRYEQYF. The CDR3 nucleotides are TGTGCCAGCAGTTTAGCTAGACCTCCACGCTACGAGCAGTACTTC.

The CDR3: CASTRDGLLAKNIQYF. CDR3 sequence (DNA): TGTGCCAGCACCCGGGACGGCTTACTAGCCAAAAACATTCAGTACTTC. The chain joins TRBV12-3 or TRBV12-4 to TRBJ2-4; D possibly uses TRBD1 or TRBD2 (5 bases each). Trimming shortened V by 7 bases and J by 0 bases, and 16 bases separated the two germline ends. There are 16 residues in the CDR3.

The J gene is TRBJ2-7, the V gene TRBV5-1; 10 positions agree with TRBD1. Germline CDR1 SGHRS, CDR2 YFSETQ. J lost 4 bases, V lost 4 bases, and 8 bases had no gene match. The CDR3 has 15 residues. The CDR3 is CASSIGQGDLYEQYF. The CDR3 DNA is TGCGCCAGCAGCATAGGACAGGGGGATTTGTACGAGCAGTACTTC.

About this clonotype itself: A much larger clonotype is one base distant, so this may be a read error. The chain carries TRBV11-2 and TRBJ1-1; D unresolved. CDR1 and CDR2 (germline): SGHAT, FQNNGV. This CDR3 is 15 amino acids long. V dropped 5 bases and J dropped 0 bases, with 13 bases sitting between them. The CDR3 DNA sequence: TGTGCCAGCAGCCCTAGACGGACCTTGAACACTGAAGCTTTCTTT. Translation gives CASSPRRTLNTEAFF. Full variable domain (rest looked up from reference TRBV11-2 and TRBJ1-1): EAGVAQSPRYKIIEKRQSVAFWCNPISGHATLYWYQQILGQGPKLLIQFQNNGVVDDSQLPKDRFSAERLKGVDSTLKIQPAKLEDSAVYLCASSPRRTLNTEAFFGQGTRLTVV.

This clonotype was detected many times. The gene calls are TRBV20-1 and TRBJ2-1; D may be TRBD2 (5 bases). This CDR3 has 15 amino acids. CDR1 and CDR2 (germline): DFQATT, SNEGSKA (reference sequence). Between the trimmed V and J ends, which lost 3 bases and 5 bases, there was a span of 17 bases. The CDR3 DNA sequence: TGCAGTGCTAGCCGTACTAGTGCCGGTAACAATGAGCAGTTCTTC. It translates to CSASRTSAGNNEQFF.

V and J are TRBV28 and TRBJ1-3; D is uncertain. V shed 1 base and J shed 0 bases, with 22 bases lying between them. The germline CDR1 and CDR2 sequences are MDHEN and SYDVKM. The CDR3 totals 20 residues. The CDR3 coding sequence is TGTGCCAGCAGTTTATTATTGGGCTGGGAAGGAGGGAGCTCTGGAAACACCATATATTTT. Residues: CASSLLLGWEGGSSGNTIYF.

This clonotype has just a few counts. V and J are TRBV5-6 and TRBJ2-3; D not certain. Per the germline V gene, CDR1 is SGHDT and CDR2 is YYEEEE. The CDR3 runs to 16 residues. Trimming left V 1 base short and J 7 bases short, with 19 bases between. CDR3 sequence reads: CASSLLDPAVMNTQYF. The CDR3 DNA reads TGTGCCAGCAGCTTGTTAGACCCGGCGGTAATGAATACGCAGTATTTT. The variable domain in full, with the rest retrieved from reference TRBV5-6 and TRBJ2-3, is DAGVTQSPTHLIKTRGQQVTLRCSPKSGHDTVSWYQQALGQGPQFIFQYYEEEERQRGNFPDRFSGHQFPNYSSELNVNALLLGDSALYLCASSLLDPAVMNTQYFGPGTRLTVL.

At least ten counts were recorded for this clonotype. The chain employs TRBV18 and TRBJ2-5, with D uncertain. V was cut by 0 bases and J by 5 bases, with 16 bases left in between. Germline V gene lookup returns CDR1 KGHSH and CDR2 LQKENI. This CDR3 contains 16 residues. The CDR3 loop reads CASSPPWQVMGETQYF. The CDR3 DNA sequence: TGTGCCAGCTCACCACCTTGGCAGGTCATGGGGGAGACCCAGTACTTC.

The CDR3 bases are TGCAGTGCTAGCTGGGGCGGGGGCACCGGGGAGCTGTTTTTT. Its translation is CSASWGGGTGELFF. The chain links TRBV20-1 to TRBJ2-2; 7 positions agree with TRBD2. Trimming at V came to 3 bases and at J to 4 bases, leaving 5 bases not matched to a gene. CDR3 size: 14 residues. CDR1 DFQATT and CDR2 SNEGSKA come from the germline V gene (reference sequence).

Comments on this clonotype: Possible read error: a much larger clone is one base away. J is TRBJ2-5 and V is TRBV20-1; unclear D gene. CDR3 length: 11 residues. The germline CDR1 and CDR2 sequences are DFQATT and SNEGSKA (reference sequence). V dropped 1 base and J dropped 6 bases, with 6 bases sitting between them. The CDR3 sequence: CSARVGKTQYF. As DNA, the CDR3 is TGCAGTGCTAGAGTGGGGAAGACCCAGTACTTC.

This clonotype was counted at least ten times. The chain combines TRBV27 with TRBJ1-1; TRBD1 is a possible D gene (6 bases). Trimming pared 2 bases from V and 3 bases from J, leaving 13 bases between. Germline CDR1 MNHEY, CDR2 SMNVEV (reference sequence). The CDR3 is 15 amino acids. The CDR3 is CASSLKLGGDTEAFF. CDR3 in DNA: TGTGCCAGCAGTTTAAAATTAGGGGGGGACACTGAAGCTTTCTTT.

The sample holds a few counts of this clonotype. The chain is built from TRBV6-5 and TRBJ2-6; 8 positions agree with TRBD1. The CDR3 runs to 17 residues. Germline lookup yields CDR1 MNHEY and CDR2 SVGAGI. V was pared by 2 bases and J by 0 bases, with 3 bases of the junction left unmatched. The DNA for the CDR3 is TGTGCCAGCAGTTACGGACAGGGCGCCTCTGGGGCCAACGTCCTGACTTTC. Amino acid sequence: CASSYGQGASGANVLTF.

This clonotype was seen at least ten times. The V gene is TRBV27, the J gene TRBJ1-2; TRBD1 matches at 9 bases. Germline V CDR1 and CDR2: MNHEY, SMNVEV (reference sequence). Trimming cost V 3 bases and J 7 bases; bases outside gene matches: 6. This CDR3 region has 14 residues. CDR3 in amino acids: CASSFGDRASGYTF. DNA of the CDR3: TGTGCCAGCAGTTTTGGGGACAGGGCCTCTGGCTACACCTTC.

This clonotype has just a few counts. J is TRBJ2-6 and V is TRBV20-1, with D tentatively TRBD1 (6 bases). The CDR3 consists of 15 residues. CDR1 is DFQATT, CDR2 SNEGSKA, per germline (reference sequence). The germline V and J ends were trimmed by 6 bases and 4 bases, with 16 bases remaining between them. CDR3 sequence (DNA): TGCAGTGCACCGAGAACAGGGTCCGGGGCCAACGTCCTGACTTTC. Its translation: CSAPRTGSGANVLTF.

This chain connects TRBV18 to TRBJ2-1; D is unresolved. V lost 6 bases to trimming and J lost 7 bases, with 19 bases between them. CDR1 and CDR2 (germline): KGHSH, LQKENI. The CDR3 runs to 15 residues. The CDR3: CASSQTQLGRNEQFF. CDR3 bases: TGTGCCAGCTCCCAGACCCAGCTGGGAAGGAATGAGCAGTTCTTC.

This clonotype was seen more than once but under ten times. For the CDR3, the DNA is TGTGCCAGCAGCTCCCCTCGGACAGGGAGGTACGAGCAGTACTTC. Translating gives CASSSPRTGRYEQYF. J is TRBJ2-7 and V is TRBV5-4; 8 nucleotides align to TRBD1. V gave up 3 bases and J gave up 4 bases; unmatched junction bases: 9. Per the germline V gene, CDR1 is SGHNT and CDR2 is YYREEE (reference sequence). This CDR3 has 15 amino acids.

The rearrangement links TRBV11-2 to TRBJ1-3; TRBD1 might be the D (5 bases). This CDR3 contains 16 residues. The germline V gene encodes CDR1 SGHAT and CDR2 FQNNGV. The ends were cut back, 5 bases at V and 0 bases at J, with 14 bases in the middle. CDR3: CASSRGIQTSGNTIYF. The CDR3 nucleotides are TGTGCCAGCAGCCGGGGGATACAGACCTCTGGAAACACCATATATTTT.

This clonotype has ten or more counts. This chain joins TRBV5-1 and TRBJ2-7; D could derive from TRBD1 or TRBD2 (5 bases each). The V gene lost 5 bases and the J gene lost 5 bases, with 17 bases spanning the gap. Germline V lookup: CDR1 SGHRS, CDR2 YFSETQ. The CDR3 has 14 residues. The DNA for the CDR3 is TGCGCCAGCAGGATGTCGGGGCAAGGTGACGAGCAGTACTTC. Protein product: CASRMSGQGDEQYF.

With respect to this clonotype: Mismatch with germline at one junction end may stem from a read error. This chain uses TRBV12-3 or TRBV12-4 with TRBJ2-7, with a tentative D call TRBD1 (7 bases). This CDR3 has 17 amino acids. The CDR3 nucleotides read TGTGCCAGCAGTTTGGGTCAGGGGGGTGTGGGATCCTACGAGCAGCACTTC. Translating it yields CASSLGQGGVGSYEQHF.

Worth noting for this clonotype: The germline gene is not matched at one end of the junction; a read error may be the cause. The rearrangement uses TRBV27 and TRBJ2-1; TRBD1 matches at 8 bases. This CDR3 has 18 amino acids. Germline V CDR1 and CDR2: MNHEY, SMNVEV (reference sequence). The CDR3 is CTSTKSKGQGATYNEQFF. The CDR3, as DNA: TGTACCAGCACCAAGTCCAAGGGGCAGGGGGCCACCTACAATGAGCAGTTCTTC.

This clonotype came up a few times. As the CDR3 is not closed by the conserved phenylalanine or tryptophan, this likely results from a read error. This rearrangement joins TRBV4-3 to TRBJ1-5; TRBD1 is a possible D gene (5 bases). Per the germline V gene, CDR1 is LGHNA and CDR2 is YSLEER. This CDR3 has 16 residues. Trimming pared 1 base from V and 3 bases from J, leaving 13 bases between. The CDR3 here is CASSQAFRQNNQPQHS. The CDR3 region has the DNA TGCGCCAGCAGCCAAGCATTTAGACAGAACAATCAGCCCCAGCATTCT.

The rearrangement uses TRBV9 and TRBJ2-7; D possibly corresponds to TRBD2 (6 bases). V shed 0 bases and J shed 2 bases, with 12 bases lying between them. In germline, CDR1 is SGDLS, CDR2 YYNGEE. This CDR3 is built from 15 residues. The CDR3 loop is CASSVDERVTYEQYF. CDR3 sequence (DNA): TGTGCCAGCAGCGTAGACGAGCGGGTAACCTACGAGCAGTACTTC.

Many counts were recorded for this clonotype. CDR3 coding DNA: TGCAGTGCTAAGACTAGCGGCCCAGAGACCCAGTACTTC. It is translated as CSAKTSGPETQYF. The genes are TRBV20-1 and TRBJ2-5; 9 positions agree with TRBD2. This CDR3 comprises 13 residues. The V gene's germline CDR1 is DFQATT and CDR2 SNEGSKA (reference sequence). J gave up 4 bases and V 4 bases, and 4 bases lay outside the gene matches.

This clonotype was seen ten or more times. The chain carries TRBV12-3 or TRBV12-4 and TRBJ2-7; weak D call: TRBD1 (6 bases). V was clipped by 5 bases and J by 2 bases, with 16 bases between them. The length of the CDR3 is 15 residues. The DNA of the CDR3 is TGTGCCAGCAGTCCCAACAGGGCATTAACCTACGAGCAGTACTTC. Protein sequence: CASSPNRALTYEQYF.

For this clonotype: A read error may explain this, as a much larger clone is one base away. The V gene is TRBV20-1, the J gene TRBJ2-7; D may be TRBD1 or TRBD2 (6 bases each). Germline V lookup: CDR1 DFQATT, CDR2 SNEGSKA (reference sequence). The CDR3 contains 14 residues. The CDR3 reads CSAEGGLRTYGQYF. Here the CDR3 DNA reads TGCAGTGCCGAGGGGGGACTCCGGACCTACGGGCAGTACTTC.

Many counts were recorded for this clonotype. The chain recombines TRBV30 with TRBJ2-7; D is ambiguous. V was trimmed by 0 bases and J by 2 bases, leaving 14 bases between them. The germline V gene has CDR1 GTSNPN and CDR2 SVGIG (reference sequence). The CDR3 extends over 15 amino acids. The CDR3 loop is CAWSVPSPGPYEQYF. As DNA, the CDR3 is TGTGCCTGGAGTGTACCGTCTCCTGGCCCCTACGAGCAGTACTTC.

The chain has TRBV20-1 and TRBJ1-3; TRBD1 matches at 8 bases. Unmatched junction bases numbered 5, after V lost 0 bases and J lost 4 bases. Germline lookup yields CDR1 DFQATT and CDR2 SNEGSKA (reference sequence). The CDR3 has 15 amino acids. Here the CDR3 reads CSARDGRGPGNTIYF. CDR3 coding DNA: TGCAGTGCTAGAGATGGCAGGGGGCCAGGAAACACCATATATTTT.

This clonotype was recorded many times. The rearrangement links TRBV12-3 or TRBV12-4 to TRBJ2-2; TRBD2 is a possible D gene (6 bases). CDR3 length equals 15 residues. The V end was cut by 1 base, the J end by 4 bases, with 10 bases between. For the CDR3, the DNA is TGTGCCAGCAGTTTAGTTCTAGCGTCCACCGGGGAGCTGTTTTTT. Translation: CASSLVLASTGELFF.

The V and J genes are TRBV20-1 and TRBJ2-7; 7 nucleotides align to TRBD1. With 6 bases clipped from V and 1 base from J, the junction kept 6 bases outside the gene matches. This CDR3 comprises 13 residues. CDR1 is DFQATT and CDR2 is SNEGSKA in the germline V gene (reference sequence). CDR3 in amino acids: CSAEPGQSYEQYF. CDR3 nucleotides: TGCAGTGCCGAGCCGGGACAGTCCTACGAGCAGTACTTC.

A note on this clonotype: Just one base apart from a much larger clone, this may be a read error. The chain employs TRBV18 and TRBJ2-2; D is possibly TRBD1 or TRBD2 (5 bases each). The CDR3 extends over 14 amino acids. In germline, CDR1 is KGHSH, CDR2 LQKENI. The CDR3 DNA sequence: TGTGCCAGCTCACCACGGGTCGGGACCGGGGATCTGTTTTTT. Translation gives CASSPRVGTGDLFF.